Listed here is a single TCR beta chain. The CDR3 ends on some other residue instead of the conserved phenylalanine or tryptophan, so this is likely a read error. The data stem from a study of tumor and adjacent non-tumor tissue in lung cancer. At the level of the study: Patients comprised about eleven adenocarcinoma, a couple of squamous cell carcinoma and 1 small cell lung cancer.

The CDR3 length is 13 residues. In germline, CDR1 is SGHRS, CDR2 YFSETQ. Trimming took 9 bases from V and 2 from J, leaving 11 bases between them. This sample's RNA came from whole unsorted tissue. Donors were chemotherapy-naive, newly diagnosed lung cancer surgical patients in China, August–late 2014. The library came from three nested PCR rounds adapted from ARM-PCR protocols. In TCRdb, the multiplex PCR reads were re-called with MiXCR into one record per CDR3 protein. The sample includes 91,000 or so distinct CDR3 sequences, about 70% of them seen just once. The source material was lung tumor tissue. The J gene is TRBJ2-2, the V gene TRBV5-1; D uncertain. The TCR originated in a man in his sixties with non-small cell lung cancer. The chain's CDR3 is CANRLDNTGELFY. CDR3 bases: TGCGCCAACAGATTAGACAACACCGGGGAGCTGTTTTAT.